This T cell receptor (beta chain) was sequenced for a study of graft-versus-host responses after intestinal transplantation. Study findings and constraints: With peak circulating GvH clone levels came an association with early post-transplant HvG declines.

The CDR3 loop spans 13 amino acids. Trimming left V 5 bases short and J 7 bases short, with 15 bases between. Germline lookup yields CDR1 MNHGY and CDR2 SVAAGI. Assay used: immunoSEQ multiplex PCR; TCRdb lists only in-frame clones, some missing. The sample yields under 140,000 clones, 93% seen once. As to this clone: Its antigen is not identified.

This TCR came from a human donor who received an intestinal transplant. The sample in question was unstimulated CD8+ T cells sorted from spleen or lymph node cells, obtained before intestinal transplant. This chain connects TRBV6-9 to TRBJ2-7, with D hard to call. CDR3 in DNA: TGTGCCAGCAGTAGCCCGACCGGAAAAGAGCAGTACTTC. Residues: CASSSPTGKEQYF.